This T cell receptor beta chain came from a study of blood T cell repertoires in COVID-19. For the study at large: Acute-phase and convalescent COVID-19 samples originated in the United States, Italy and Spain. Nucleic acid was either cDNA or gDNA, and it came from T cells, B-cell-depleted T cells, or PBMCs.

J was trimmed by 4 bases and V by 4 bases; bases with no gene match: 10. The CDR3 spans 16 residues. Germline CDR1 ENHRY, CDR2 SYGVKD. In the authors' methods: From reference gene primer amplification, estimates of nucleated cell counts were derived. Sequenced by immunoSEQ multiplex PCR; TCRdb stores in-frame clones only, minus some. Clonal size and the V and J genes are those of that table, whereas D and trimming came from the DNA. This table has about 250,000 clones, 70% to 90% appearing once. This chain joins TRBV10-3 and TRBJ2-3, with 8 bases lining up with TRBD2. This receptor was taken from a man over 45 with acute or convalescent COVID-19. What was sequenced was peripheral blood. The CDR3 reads CAISGGSGILPDTQYF. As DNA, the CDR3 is TGTGCCATCAGTGGGGGTAGCGGGATCCTTCCAGATACGCAGTATTTT.